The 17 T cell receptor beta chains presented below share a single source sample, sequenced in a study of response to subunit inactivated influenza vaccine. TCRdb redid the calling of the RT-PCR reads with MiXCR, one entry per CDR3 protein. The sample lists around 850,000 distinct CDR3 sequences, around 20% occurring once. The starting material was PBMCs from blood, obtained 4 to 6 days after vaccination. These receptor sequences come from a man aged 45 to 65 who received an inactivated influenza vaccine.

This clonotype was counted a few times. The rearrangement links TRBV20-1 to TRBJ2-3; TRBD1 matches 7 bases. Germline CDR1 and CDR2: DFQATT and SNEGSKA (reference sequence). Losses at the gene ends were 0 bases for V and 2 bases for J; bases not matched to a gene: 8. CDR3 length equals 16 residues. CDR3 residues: CSARDYRQGSTDTQYF. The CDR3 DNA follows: TGCAGTGCTAGAGACTACAGACAGGGTTCCACAGATACGCAGTATTTT.

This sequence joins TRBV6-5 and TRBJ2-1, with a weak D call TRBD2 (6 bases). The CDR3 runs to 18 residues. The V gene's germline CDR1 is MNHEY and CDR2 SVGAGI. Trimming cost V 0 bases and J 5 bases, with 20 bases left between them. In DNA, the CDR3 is TGTGCCAGCAGTTACTCGATCCCCGGGACTGAACGACACAATGAGCAGTTCTTC. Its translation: CASSYSIPGTERHNEQFF.

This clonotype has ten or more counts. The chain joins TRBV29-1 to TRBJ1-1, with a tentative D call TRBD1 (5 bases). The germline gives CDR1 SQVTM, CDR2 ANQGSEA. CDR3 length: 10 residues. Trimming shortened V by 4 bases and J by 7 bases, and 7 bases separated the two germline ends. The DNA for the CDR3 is TGCAGCGTTGGACAGCTTGAAGCTTTCTTT. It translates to CSVGQLEAFF.

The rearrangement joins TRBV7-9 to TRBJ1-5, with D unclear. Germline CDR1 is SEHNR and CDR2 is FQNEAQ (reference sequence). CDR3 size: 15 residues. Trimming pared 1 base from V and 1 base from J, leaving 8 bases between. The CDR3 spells CASSLERGSNQPQHF. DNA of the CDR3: TGTGCCAGCAGCTTAGAGCGCGGAAGCAATCAGCCCCAGCATTTT. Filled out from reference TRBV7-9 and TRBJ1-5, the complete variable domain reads DTGVSQNPRHKITKRGQNVTFRCDPISEHNRLYWYRQTLGQGPEFLTYFQNEAQLEKSRLLSDRFSAERPKGSFSTLEIQRTEQGDSAMYLCASSLERGSNQPQHFGDGTRLSIL.

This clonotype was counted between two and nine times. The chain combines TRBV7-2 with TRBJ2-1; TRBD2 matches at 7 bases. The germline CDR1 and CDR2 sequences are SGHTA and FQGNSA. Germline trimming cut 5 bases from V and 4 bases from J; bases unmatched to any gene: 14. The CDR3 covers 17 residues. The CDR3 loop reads CASSRTLATKIYNEQFF. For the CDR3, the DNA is TGTGCCAGCAGCCGGACACTAGCGACTAAGATATACAATGAGCAGTTCTTC.

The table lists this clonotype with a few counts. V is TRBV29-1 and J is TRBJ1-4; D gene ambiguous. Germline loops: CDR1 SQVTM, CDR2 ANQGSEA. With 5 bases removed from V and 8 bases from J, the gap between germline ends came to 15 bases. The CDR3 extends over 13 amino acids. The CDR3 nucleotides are TGCAGCGTTATGGGTCCCGACGGGGAAAAACTGTTTTTT. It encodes CSVMGPDGEKLFF.

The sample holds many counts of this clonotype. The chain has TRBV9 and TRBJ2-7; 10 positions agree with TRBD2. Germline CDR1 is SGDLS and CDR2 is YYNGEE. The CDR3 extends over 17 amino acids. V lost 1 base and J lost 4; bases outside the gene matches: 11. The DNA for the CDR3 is TGTGCCAGCAGCGTAAGCGGAGCGGGAGGGCAATCGTACGAGCAGTACTTC. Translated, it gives CASSVSGAGGQSYEQYF.

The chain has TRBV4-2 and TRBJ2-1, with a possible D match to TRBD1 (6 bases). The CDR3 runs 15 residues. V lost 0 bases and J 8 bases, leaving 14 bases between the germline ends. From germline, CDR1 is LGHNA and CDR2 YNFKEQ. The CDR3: CASSQDLWGLDEQFF. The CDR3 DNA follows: TGTGCCAGCAGCCAAGATCTTTGGGGGCTGGATGAGCAGTTCTTC.

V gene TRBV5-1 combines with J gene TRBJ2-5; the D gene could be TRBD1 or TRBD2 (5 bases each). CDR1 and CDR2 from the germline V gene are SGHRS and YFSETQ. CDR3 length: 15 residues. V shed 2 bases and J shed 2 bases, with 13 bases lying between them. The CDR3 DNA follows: TGCGCCAGCAGCTTCGGGGCCGCCCCTCAAGAGACCCAGTACTTC. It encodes CASSFGAAPQETQYF.

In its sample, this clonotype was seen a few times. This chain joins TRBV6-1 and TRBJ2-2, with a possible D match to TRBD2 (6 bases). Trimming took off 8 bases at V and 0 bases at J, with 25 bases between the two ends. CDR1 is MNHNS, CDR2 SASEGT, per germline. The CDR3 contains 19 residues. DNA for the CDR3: TGTGCCAGCCACGGGCTAGCGAGACGCCCAACCCCGAACACCGGGGAGCTGTTTTTT. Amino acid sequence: CASHGLARRPTPNTGELFF.

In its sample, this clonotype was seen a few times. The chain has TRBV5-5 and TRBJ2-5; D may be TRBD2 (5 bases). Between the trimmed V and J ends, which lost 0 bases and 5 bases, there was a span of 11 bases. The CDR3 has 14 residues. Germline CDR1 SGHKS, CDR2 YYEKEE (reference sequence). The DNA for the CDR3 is TGTGCCAGCAGCTTGGTAGGTAGCGAGGAGACCCAGTACTTC. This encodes CASSLVGSEETQYF.

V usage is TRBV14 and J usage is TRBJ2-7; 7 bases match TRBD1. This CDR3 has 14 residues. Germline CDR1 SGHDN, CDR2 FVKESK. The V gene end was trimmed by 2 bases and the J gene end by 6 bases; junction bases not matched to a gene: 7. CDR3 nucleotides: TGTGCCAGCAGCCAACAGACAGGGTTCGGCGAGCAGTACTTC. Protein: CASSQQTGFGEQYF.

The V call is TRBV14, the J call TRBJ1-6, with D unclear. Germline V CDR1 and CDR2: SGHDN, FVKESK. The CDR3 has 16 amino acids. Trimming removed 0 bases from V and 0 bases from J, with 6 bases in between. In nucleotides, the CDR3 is TGTGCCAGCAGCCAAGAAGGTCACTCCTATAATTCACCCCTCCACTTT. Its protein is CASSQEGHSYNSPLHF.

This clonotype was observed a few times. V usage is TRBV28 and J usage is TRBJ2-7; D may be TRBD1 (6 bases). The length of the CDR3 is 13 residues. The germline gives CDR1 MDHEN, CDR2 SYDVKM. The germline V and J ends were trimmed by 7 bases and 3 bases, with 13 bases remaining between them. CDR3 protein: CASTTTGSYEQYF. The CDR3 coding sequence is TGTGCCAGCACAACCACAGGGAGCTACGAGCAGTACTTC.

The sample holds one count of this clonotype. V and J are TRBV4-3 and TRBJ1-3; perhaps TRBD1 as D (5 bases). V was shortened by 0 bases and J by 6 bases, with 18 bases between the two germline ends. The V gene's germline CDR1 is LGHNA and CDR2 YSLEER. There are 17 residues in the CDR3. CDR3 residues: CASSQDETTRGENTIYF. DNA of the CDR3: TGCGCCAGCAGCCAAGATGAAACCACTAGAGGGGAAAACACCATATATTTT.

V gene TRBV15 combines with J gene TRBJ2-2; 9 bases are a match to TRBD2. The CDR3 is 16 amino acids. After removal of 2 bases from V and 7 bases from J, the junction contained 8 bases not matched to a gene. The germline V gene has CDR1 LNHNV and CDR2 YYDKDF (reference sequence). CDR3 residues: CATSRMAGGPHGELFF. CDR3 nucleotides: TGTGCCACCAGCAGAATGGCGGGAGGGCCCCACGGGGAGCTGTTTTTT.

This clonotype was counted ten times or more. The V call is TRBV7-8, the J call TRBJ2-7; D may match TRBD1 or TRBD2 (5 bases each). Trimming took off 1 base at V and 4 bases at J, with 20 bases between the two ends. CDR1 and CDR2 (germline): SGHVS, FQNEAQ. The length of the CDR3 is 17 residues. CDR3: CASSLENFGTDLYEQYF. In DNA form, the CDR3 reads TGTGCCAGCAGCTTAGAGAACTTTGGGACGGACCTTTACGAGCAGTACTTC.